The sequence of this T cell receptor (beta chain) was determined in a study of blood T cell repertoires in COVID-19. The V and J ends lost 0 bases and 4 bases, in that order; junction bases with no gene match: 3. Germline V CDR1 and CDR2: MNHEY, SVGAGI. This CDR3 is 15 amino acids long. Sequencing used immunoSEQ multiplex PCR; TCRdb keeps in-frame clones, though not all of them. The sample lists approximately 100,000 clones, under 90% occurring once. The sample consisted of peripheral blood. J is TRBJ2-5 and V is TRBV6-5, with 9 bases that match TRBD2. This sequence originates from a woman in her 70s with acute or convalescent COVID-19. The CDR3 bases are TGTGCCAGCAGTTACTCCCTAGCGGGGCCAGAGACCCAGTACTTC. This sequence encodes CASSYSLAGPETQYF.